This T cell receptor (beta chain) was observed in a study of T cell responses to AZD1222 COVID-19 vaccine. The study's findings and limits: The CD4 TCRs associated with vaccination extended across spike and predominated at 160-218 and 743-854. Clonal diversity may have been underestimated in mostly white British donors. Of the AZD1222 recipients, only 5 to 7 were seropositive at baseline. Repertoires were obtained only post-peak T cell response.

Notes on this clone: Its antigen is unknown.

The CDR3 has 15 amino acids. CDR1 and CDR2 from the germline V gene are SGHKS and YYEKEE (reference sequence). V was pared by 6 bases and J by 1 base, with 16 bases between. The data were produced by immunoSEQ multiplex PCR, yet TCRdb's version contains in-frame clones alone and is incomplete. The sample includes about 160,000 clones, around 89% seen only once; the top ten take roughly 4.3%. Here the sequenced sample was peripheral blood, taken 28 days after the second AZD1222 dose. The rearrangement links TRBV5-5 to TRBJ1-1; a weak D match, TRBD1 (5 bases). This receptor was obtained from an adult who received the AZD1222 COVID-19 vaccine. The CDR3 coding sequence is TGTGCCAGCACCATCCGCGGGGCAGCGAACACTGAAGCTTTCTTT. Its translation is CASTIRGAANTEAFF.